A selection of T cell receptor beta chains follows, all from one sample in a study of blood T cell repertoires in COVID-19. Sequenced by immunoSEQ multiplex PCR; TCRdb stores in-frame clones only, minus some. The sample lists roughly 190,000 clones; approximately 79% were seen once. The sequenced sample was peripheral blood. The origin of the receptors is a woman aged 50 to 60 with acute or convalescent COVID-19. The CDR3 runs from the conserved cysteine through the conserved F or W. The D gene is left open where the match is weak. Only part of the rows carry a size: once, few, many, or a class if the clone is expanded.

NA	TRBV14	NA	TRBJ2-3	CASSPRTAVRTDTQYF
NA	TRBV3-1/TRBV3-2	TRBD1	TRBJ1-6	CASSRQGLDSPLHF
NA	TRBV6-2/TRBV6-3	NA	TRBJ1-1	CASSWDTDTEAFF
few	TRBV7-9	NA	TRBJ1-2	CASSSYRVGGYTF
NA	TRBV6-5	NA	TRBJ2-1	CASSIGAAYNEQFF
NA	TRBV19	TRBD1	TRBJ2-7	CASSPRRDSHYEQYF
NA	TRBV2	NA	TRBJ1-2	CASSGTVKGYGYTF
NA	TRBV18	TRBD2	TRBJ2-1	CASSPRRGGFSLYNEQFF
NA	TRBV21-1	NA	TRBJ1-1	CASSKGQGNTEAFF
NA	TRBV2	TRBD2	TRBJ2-3	CASRQREGRDTQYF
NA	TRBV18	TRBD2	TRBJ2-1	CASSPLTSVDNEQFF
few	TRBV5-4	TRBD1	TRBJ2-7	CASSLSRTGDEQYF
NA	TRBV7-7	NA	TRBJ2-4	CASSLAEGRNIQYF
NA	TRBV5-4	TRBD1	TRBJ1-1	CASSFLDRGNTEAFF
NA	TRBV12-3/TRBV12-4	NA	TRBJ1-6	CASSLGENSPLHF
NA	TRBV28	NA	TRBJ1-1	CATYPQGLSNTEAFF
NA	TRBV18	TRBD1	TRBJ2-1	CASSRRQGDSSYNEQFF
NA	TRBV30	NA	TRBJ2-1	CAWSPMGGGGEQFF
once	TRBV7-2	TRBD1	TRBJ1-2	CASSAGQGARYGYTF
NA	TRBV7-7	NA	TRBJ1-1	CASSLGDWEPRAHLMNTEAFF
NA	TRBV5-8	NA	TRBJ1-5	CASRILEGRFNQPQHF
NA	TRBV2	TRBD2	TRBJ2-1	CASSDAGGPNEQFF
few	TRBV10-3	NA	TRBJ2-7	CAISETSSSYEQYF